This T cell receptor beta chain comes out of a study of T cells in Graves' hyperthyroidism and ophthalmopathy. Template material for amplifying TCR beta CDR3 regions consisted of RNA transcripts. A first-round RT-PCR of the TCR CDR3 used the HTBI primer set. TCRdb reprocessed the multiplex PCR reads via MiXCR and lists one record per CDR3 protein. This table holds a few hundred thousand distinct CDR3 sequences, approximately 23% found once. V was clipped by 5 bases and J by 0 bases, with 8 bases between them. The CDR3 has 13 residues. The germline V gene has CDR1 SNHLY and CDR2 FYNNEI. The specimen was blood. This TCR derives from an older woman with Graves' ophthalmopathy. The rearrangement links TRBV2 to TRBJ2-7; D is possibly TRBD2 (5 bases). The CDR3 DNA follows: TGTGCCAGCAGTACGGACTTCTCCTACGAGCAGTACTTC. This gives the protein CASSTDFSYEQYF.